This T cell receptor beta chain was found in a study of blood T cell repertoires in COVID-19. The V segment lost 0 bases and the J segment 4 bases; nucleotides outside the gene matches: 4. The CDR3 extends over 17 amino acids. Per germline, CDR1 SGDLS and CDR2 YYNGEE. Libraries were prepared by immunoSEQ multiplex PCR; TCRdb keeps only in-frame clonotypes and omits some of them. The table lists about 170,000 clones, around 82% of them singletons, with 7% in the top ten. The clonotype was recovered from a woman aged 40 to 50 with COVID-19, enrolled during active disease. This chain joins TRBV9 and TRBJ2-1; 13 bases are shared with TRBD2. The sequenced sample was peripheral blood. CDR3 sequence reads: CASSVAGLAGDYNEQFF. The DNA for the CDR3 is TGTGCCAGCAGCGTAGCCGGACTAGCGGGAGATTACAATGAGCAGTTCTTC. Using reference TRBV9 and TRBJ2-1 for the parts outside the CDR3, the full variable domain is DSGVTQTPKHLITATGQRVTLRCSPRSGDLSVYWYQQSLDQGLQFLIQYYNGEERAKGNILERFSAQQFPDLHSELNLSSLELGDSALYFCASSVAGLAGDYNEQFFGPGTRLTVL.